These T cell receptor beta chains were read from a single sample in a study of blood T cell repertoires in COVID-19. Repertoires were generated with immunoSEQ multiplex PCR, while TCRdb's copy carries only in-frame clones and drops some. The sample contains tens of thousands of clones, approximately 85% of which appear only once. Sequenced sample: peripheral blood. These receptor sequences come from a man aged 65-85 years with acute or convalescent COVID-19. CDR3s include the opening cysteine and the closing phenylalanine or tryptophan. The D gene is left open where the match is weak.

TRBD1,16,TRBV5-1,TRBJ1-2,CASSPVMGTGYYGYTF,TGCGCCAGCAGCCCGGTAATGGGGACAGGGTACTATGGCTACACCTTC
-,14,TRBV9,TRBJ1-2,CASSPRTEDYGYTF,TGTGCCAGCAGCCCACGGACGGAGGACTATGGCTACACCTTC
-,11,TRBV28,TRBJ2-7,CATKTIYEQYF,TGTGCCACCAAGACAATCTACGAGCAGTACTTC
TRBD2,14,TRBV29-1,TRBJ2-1,CSVTTSDMYNEQFF,TGCAGCGTAACTACTAGCGATATGTACAATGAGCAGTTCTTC
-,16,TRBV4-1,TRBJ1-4,CASSQGYSPSSEKLFF,TGCGCCAGCAGCCAAGGGTACAGCCCCTCCTCGGAAAAACTGTTTTTT
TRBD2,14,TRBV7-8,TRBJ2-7,CASSSAGGAYEQYF,TGTGCCAGCAGCTCGGCGGGAGGAGCGTACGAGCAGTACTTC
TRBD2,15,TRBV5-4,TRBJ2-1,CASSFGSGRLDEQFF,TGTGCCAGCAGCTTCGGGAGCGGGAGGTTAGATGAGCAGTTCTTC
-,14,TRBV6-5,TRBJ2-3,CASRNEHSTDTQYF,TGTGCCAGCCGAAACGAGCACAGCACAGATACGCAGTATTTT
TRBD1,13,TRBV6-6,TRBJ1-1,CASLGQGASEAFF,TGTGCCAGTCTGGGACAGGGGGCTAGTGAAGCTTTCTTT
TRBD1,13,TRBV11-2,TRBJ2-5,CASSRQGGETQYF,TGTGCCAGCAGCCGACAGGGTGGGGAGACCCAGTACTTC